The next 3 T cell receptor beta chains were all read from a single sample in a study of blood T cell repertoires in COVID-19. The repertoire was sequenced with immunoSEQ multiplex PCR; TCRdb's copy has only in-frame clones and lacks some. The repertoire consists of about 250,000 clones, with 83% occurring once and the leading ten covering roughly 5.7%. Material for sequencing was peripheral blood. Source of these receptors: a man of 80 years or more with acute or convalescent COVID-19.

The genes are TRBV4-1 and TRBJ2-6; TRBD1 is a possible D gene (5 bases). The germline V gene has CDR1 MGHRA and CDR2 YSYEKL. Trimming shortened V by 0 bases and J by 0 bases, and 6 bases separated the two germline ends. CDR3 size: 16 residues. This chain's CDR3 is CASSQDQGSGANVLTF. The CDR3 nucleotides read TGCGCCAGCAGCCAAGATCAGGGCTCTGGGGCCAACGTCCTGACTTTC.

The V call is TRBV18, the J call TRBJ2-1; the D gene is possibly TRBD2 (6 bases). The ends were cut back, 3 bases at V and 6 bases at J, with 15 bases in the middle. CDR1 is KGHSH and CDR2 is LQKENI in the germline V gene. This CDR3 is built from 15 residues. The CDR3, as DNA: TGTGCCAGCTCACCCCCGGGACTCGAATCCAATGAGCAGTTCTTC. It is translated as CASSPPGLESNEQFF.

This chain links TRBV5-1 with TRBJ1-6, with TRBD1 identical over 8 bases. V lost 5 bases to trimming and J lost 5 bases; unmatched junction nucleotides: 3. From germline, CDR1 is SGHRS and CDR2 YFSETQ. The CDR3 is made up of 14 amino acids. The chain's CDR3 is CASRQTGDNSPLHF. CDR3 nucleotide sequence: TGCGCCAGCAGGCAGACAGGGGATAATTCACCCCTCCACTTT.